The 10 T cell receptor beta chains listed next were all sequenced from one sample in a study of blood T cells in healthy people across ages (dated by TCRdb to the mid-2010s). To prepare the library, 5' RACE was applied. Sequencing was carried out with an Illumina HiSeq 2500. A second roughly 6 to 12 cycle PCR used a sample-barcoded 5' primer and a J-beta primer mix. Using fastp at Q25 and MiXCR, TCRdb reprocessed the public reads and kept productive beta chains. Records with the same CDR3 protein are collapsed into one entry carrying the most frequent genes and DNA. The sample includes around 690,000 distinct CDR3 sequences, with roughly three fifths observed a single time. More than 35% of the sample is in the top ten clones. The sample was blood. All receptors derive from a man aged 55 to 70 in good health.

A few counts support this clonotype. The chain recombines TRBV9 with TRBJ2-5; possible D gene TRBD1, 5 bases. Deletions cut 5 bases from V and 5 bases from J, with 13 bases between. The germline V gene encodes CDR1 SGDLS and CDR2 YYNGEE. This CDR3 contains 13 residues. The CDR3 DNA reads TGTGCCAGCAGTCAGGGCGACGGGGAGACCCAGTACTTC. Amino acids: CASSQGDGETQYF.

This clonotype has just a few counts. The rearrangement uses TRBV19 and TRBJ1-2, with 7 nucleotides matching TRBD1. The CDR3 has 13 amino acids. CDR1 and CDR2 (germline): LNHDA, SQIVND (reference sequence). V trimming: 6 bases; J trimming: 4 bases; junction bases outside the gene matches: 5. The CDR3 region has the DNA TGTGCCAGTAGATTGACAGGGCCCTATGGCTACACCTTC. Amino acid sequence: CASRLTGPYGYTF.

This chain uses TRBV6-6 with TRBJ2-7, with TRBD1 matching over 9 bases. Germline V gene lookup returns CDR1 MNHNY and CDR2 SVGAGI (reference sequence). The CDR3 is 15 residues long. V lost 5 bases to trimming and J lost 2 bases; unmatched junction nucleotides: 7. The CDR3 is CASSIPGTGTYEQYF. CDR3 bases: TGTGCCAGCAGTATCCCGGGGACAGGGACCTACGAGCAGTACTTC.

This clonotype came up a few times. For the CDR3, the DNA is TGCAGTGCTAGACCGACGGATTCCTACGAGCAGTACTTC. Its translation is CSARPTDSYEQYF. The chain uses TRBV20-1 and TRBJ2-4; D unclear. The J call is doubtful: the DNA matches TRBJ2-7 better. The CDR3 spans 13 residues. Germline V gene lookup returns CDR1 DFQATT and CDR2 SNEGSKA (reference sequence).

Only a few counts were recorded for this clonotype. V is TRBV10-3 and J is TRBJ2-3, with D perhaps TRBD1 (6 bases). The CDR3 length is 13 residues. V dropped 10 bases and J dropped 1 base, with 12 bases sitting between them. From germline, CDR1 is ENHRY and CDR2 SYGVKD. The CDR3 DNA follows: TGTGCCACGAGACAGGACGGCACAGATACGCAGTATTTT. Amino acids: CATRQDGTDTQYF.

This clonotype was counted between two and nine times. The CDR3 is CASSFSGSFTDTQYF. CDR3 nucleotide sequence: TGCGCCAGCAGCTTCTCGGGGTCATTCACAGATACGCAGTATTTT. The rearrangement uses TRBV5-1 and TRBJ2-3; D possibly corresponds to TRBD2 (5 bases). V was clipped by 2 bases and J by 2 bases, with 12 bases between them. This CDR3 has 15 residues. Looked up from germline, CDR1 is SGHRS and CDR2 is YFSETQ. The whole variable domain, filled in from reference TRBV5-1 and TRBJ2-3, reads KAGVTQTPRYLIKTRGQQVTLSCSPISGHRSVSWYQQTPGQGLQFLFEYFSETQRNKGNFPGRFSGRQFSNSRSEMNVSTLELGDSALYLCASSFSGSFTDTQYFGPGTRLTVL.

The chain links TRBV28 to TRBJ2-3, with 12 bases matching TRBD2. Trimming removed 3 bases from V and 3 bases from J; junction bases left unmatched: 7. The germline gives CDR1 MDHEN, CDR2 SYDVKM. This CDR3 has 17 residues. The CDR3 nucleotides read TGTGCCAGCAGTTTCACGAGACTAGCGGGGGAAACAGATACGCAGTATTTT. This encodes CASSFTRLAGETDTQYF. Full variable domain (rest looked up from reference TRBV28 and TRBJ2-3): DVKVTQSSRYLVKRTGEKVFLECVQDMDHENMFWYRQDPGLGLRLIYFSYDVKMKEKGDIPEGYSVSREKKERFSLILESASTNQTSMYLCASSFTRLAGETDTQYFGPGTRLTVL.

The chain couples TRBV20-1 to TRBJ2-1, with D hard to call. V lost 1 base and J 10 bases, leaving 11 bases between the germline ends. This CDR3 is 12 amino acids long. Germline V gene sequence: CDR1 DFQATT, CDR2 SNEGSKA (reference sequence). For the CDR3, the DNA is TGCAGTGCTAGAGGGACCCCAGGCGAGCAGTTCTTC. Encoded protein: CSARGTPGEQFF.

The chain employs TRBV5-1 and TRBJ1-4, with D uncertain. The V end was cut by 3 bases, the J end by 3 bases, with 9 bases between. CDR3 length: 14 residues. Looked up from germline, CDR1 is SGHRS and CDR2 is YFSETQ. The CDR3 DNA follows: TGCGCCAGCAGCTCTCAGACCTCTAATGAAAAACTGTTTTTT. Translation gives CASSSQTSNEKLFF.

The rearrangement joins TRBV18 to TRBJ2-5, with TRBD2 identical over 7 bases. With 2 bases clipped from V and 0 bases from J, the junction kept 6 bases outside the gene matches. CDR1 and CDR2 (germline): KGHSH, LQKENI. The CDR3 is 16 residues long. The CDR3 region has the DNA TGTGCCAGCTCACCAGGGAACGGGGGGTACCAAGAGACCCAGTACTTC. Translated, it gives CASSPGNGGYQETQYF.